This T cell receptor (beta chain) was captured in a study of cytomegalovirus exposure and HLA in healthy donors. With 60 Vbeta and 13 Jbeta primers, the PCR was carried out. TCRdb's table, derived via immunoSEQ multiplex PCR, lists solely in-frame clones and lacks some. This sample has about 88,000 clones; just under 90% occur once, and the top ten carry about 2.5%. The germline V gene encodes CDR1 SGDLS and CDR2 YYNGEE. Unmatched junction bases numbered 7, after V lost 3 bases and J lost 1 base. The CDR3 has 15 residues. Sequenced material: PBMCs. The rearrangement joins TRBV9 to TRBJ2-7; the match to TRBD1 covers 7 bases. The TCR originated in a man aged 18 to 35 in good health and CMV-seronegative. The CDR3 spells CASSAGTDLSYEQYF. As DNA, the CDR3 is TGTGCCAGCAGCGCAGGGACAGACTTATCCTACGAGCAGTACTTC.